The source of this T cell receptor (beta chain) is a study of control samples from healthy donors and cancer patients. The V end lost 5 bases, the J end lost 2 bases, and 7 bases lay between the germline ends. The CDR3 totals 13 residues. CDR1 and CDR2 from the germline V gene are MNHEY and SMNVEV (reference sequence). Assay: immunoSEQ multiplex PCR; the TCRdb copy retains only in-frame clones and omits some. The sample holds about 130,000 clones, about 90% seen once. The sequencing sample was made of blood. The V and J genes are TRBV27 and TRBJ1-5; D remains unclear. The receptor was derived from a woman in her 50s in good health. In DNA, the CDR3 is TGTGCCAGCAGTAGGGCGGGCAATCAGCCCCAGCATTTT. Translation gives CASSRAGNQPQHF.